The present entry profiles one T cell receptor beta chain with its context. Its antigen is currently unknown. The record originates from a study of cytomegalovirus exposure and HLA in healthy donors. General study points: Subsequent analysis of the 120 or so validation repertoires found a tendency for first-cohort TCR clusters to co-occur.

Produced via immunoSEQ multiplex PCR; TCRdb's table is partial and in-frame only. Found here are fewer than 150,000 clones, 88% of them singletons; the top ten hold 1.4%. The V and J ends lost 5 bases and 8 bases, in that order; junction bases with no gene match: 3. CDR3 size: 12 residues. The germline gives CDR1 MNHEY, CDR2 SVGAGI. This rearrangement joins TRBV6-5 to TRBJ1-1; 9 bases agree with TRBD1. The sequence was obtained from a man under 40 in good health and CMV-seronegative. Sequencing was performed on PBMCs. The CDR3 coding sequence is TGTGCCAGCAGTGGACAGGGGCTGGAAGCTTTCTTT. Its protein is CASSGQGLEAFF.